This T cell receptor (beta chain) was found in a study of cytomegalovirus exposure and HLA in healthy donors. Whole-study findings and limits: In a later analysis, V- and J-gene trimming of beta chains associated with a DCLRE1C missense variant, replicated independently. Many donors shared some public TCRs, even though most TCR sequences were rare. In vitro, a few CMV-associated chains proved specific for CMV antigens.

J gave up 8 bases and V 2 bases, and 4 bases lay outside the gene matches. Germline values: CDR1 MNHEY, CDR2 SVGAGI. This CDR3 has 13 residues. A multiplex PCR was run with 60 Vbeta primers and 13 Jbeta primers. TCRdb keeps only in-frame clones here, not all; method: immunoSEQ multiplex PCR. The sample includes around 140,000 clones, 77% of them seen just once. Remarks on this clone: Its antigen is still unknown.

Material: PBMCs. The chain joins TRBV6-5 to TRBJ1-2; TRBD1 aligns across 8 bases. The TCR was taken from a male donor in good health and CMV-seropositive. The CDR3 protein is CASSYGTGGGYTF. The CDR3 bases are TGTGCCAGCAGTTACGGGACAGGAGGGGGCTACACCTTC.